This T cell receptor beta chain was retrieved from a study of cytomegalovirus exposure and HLA in healthy donors. Overall study findings and caveats: Listed as cytomegalovirus-associated were 150 or so TCR beta chains. Later on, analysis showed that most CMV-associated TCR beta chains appeared to be HLA-restricted.

This clone appeared a few times. The antigen remains undetermined. 60 Vbeta and 13 Jbeta primers were used in PCR. Some clones are missing from TCRdb's copy, which holds only in-frame ones; the method was immunoSEQ multiplex PCR. The repertoire has 80,000 to 130,000 clones, around 75% of them found once; the top ten carry about 4.4%. The receptor was isolated from a woman aged 18-29 years in good health and CMV-seropositive. The sequencing sample was made of PBMCs.

The CDR3 sequence: CASRPTGGTEAFF. The CDR3 DNA reads TGCGCCAGCAGGCCTACAGGGGGGACTGAAGCTTTCTTT. The chain couples TRBV5-1 to TRBJ1-1, with 8 bases matching TRBD1. The germline gives CDR1 SGHRS, CDR2 YFSETQ. The CDR3 covers 13 residues. V lost 5 bases and J lost 5; bases outside the gene matches: 5.